This is a list of T cell receptor beta chains from one sample in a study of T cell responses to AZD1222 COVID-19 vaccine. Profiling relied on immunoSEQ multiplex PCR, and the TCRdb table lists in-frame clones only, not all of them. This sample yields around 130,000 clones, of which about 90% are seen a single time; more than 4.5% belongs to the top ten. This specimen was peripheral blood, taken on day 0 of AZD1222 vaccination. The source is an adult in good health. The CDR3 runs from the conserved cysteine through the conserved F or W. Fields, in order: CDR3 protein, CDR3 DNA, D gene, V gene, clone size, J gene. The D gene is left open where the match is weak. Clone size is not always given. Where it is, it says once, few, many or a class for expanded clones.

cdr3_aa: CATSPLDTEAFF
cdr3_nt: TGTGCCACCAGCCCCTTAGACACTGAAGCTTTCTTT
d_call: .
v_call: TRBV10-3
clone_size: .
j_call: TRBJ1-1

cdr3_aa: CASSTLTVEGTGELFF
cdr3_nt: TGTGCCAGTAGTACCCTGACAGTGGAGGGCACCGGGGAGCTGTTTTTT
d_call: .
v_call: TRBV19
clone_size: .
j_call: TRBJ2-2

cdr3_aa: CASSGASYEQYF
cdr3_nt: TGTGCCAGCAGTGGAGCCTCCTACGAGCAGTACTTC
d_call: .
v_call: TRBV6-1
clone_size: .
j_call: TRBJ2-7

cdr3_aa: CATGENTEAFF
cdr3_nt: TGTGCCACGGGGGAGAACACTGAAGCTTTCTTT
d_call: .
v_call: TRBV15
clone_size: .
j_call: TRBJ1-1

cdr3_aa: CASSLYGAGEIYGYTF
cdr3_nt: TGTGCCAGCAGTTTATATGGGGCAGGGGAGATCTATGGCTACACCTTC
d_call: .
v_call: TRBV27
clone_size: once
j_call: TRBJ1-2

cdr3_aa: CASGPEGVGSPLHF
cdr3_nt: TGTGCTAGTGGTCCGGAGGGGGTGGGTTCACCCCTCCACTTT
d_call: .
v_call: TRBV12-5
clone_size: .
j_call: TRBJ1-6

cdr3_aa: CASRTTGRVNQPQHF
cdr3_nt: TGTGCCAGCAGAACCACGGGCAGGGTTAATCAGCCCCAGCATTTT
d_call: .
v_call: TRBV5-8
clone_size: .
j_call: TRBJ1-5

cdr3_aa: CASSPRQDGRDGYTF
cdr3_nt: TGTGCCAGCAGCCCACGACAGGACGGAAGGGATGGCTACACCTTC
d_call: .
v_call: TRBV7-9
clone_size: .
j_call: TRBJ1-2

cdr3_aa: CASRGLGGMNTEAFF
cdr3_nt: TGTGCCAGTCGAGGTCTTGGCGGAATGAACACTGAAGCTTTCTTT
d_call: .
v_call: TRBV6-5
clone_size: .
j_call: TRBJ1-1

cdr3_aa: CASSFQGVGQPQHF
cdr3_nt: TGTGCCAGCAGCTTCCAGGGGGTGGGGCAGCCCCAGCATTTT
d_call: TRBD1
v_call: TRBV7-2
clone_size: .
j_call: TRBJ1-5

cdr3_aa: CASSLEASGGAQYF
cdr3_nt: TGTGCCAGCAGCTTGGAAGCAAGTGGGGGTGCCCAGTACTTC
d_call: .
v_call: TRBV5-8
clone_size: once
j_call: TRBJ2-5

cdr3_aa: CASADGVVRNTEAFF
cdr3_nt: TGTGCCAGCGCCGACGGGGTTGTGAGGAACACTGAAGCTTTCTTT
d_call: .
v_call: TRBV6-5
clone_size: once
j_call: TRBJ1-1

cdr3_aa: CASSIRPGQGLNEKLFF
cdr3_nt: TGTGCCAGTAGTATTCGGCCGGGACAGGGCCTTAATGAAAAACTGTTTTTT
d_call: TRBD1
v_call: TRBV19
clone_size: .
j_call: TRBJ1-4

cdr3_aa: CASSSRTGEAFF
cdr3_nt: TGTGCCAGCAGCTCCAGGACAGGGGAAGCTTTCTTT
d_call: TRBD1
v_call: TRBV5-8
clone_size: .
j_call: TRBJ1-1

cdr3_aa: CSAGRPVDYTF
cdr3_nt: TGCAGTGCGGGCCGCCCCGTGGACTACACCTTC
d_call: .
v_call: TRBV20-1
clone_size: .
j_call: TRBJ1-2

cdr3_aa: CASRRGGSSYNEQFF
cdr3_nt: TGTGCCAGCAGAAGGGGGGGGAGCTCCTACAATGAGCAGTTCTTC
d_call: .
v_call: TRBV11-2
clone_size: .
j_call: TRBJ2-1

cdr3_aa: CAWSVVGKLFF
cdr3_nt: TGTGCCTGGAGTGTGGTGGGGAAACTGTTTTTT
d_call: .
v_call: TRBV30
clone_size: few
j_call: TRBJ1-4

cdr3_aa: CASSLGQGIYGYTF
cdr3_nt: TGTGCCAGCAGTTTAGGACAGGGGATCTATGGCTACACCTTC
d_call: TRBD1
v_call: TRBV6-2/TRBV6-3
clone_size: .
j_call: TRBJ1-2

cdr3_aa: CASSLGAGRYSPLHF
cdr3_nt: TGCGCCAGCAGCTTGGGGGCTGGGCGGTACTCACCCCTCCACTTT
d_call: .
v_call: TRBV5-1
clone_size: .
j_call: TRBJ1-6

cdr3_aa: CASSSMKDRVPLSNQPQHF
cdr3_nt: TGTGCCAGCAGCTCTATGAAAGACAGGGTGCCTCTAAGCAATCAGCCCCAGCATTTT
d_call: .
v_call: TRBV21-1
clone_size: .
j_call: TRBJ1-5

cdr3_aa: CASSEVHEKLFF
cdr3_nt: TGTGCCAGCAGTGAAGTTCATGAAAAACTGTTTTTT
d_call: .
v_call: TRBV6-1
clone_size: .
j_call: TRBJ1-4

cdr3_aa: CAWSPGTGTGNTIYF
cdr3_nt: TGTGCCTGGAGCCCTGGGACAGGGACTGGAAACACCATATATTTT
d_call: TRBD1
v_call: TRBV30
clone_size: few
j_call: TRBJ1-3

cdr3_aa: CASRETGKSTDTQYF
cdr3_nt: TGCGCCAGCAGGGAGACAGGAAAAAGCACAGATACGCAGTATTTT
d_call: .
v_call: TRBV10-1
clone_size: .
j_call: TRBJ2-3

cdr3_aa: CASSLRGGGANVLTF
cdr3_nt: TGTGCCAGCTCACTACGGGGCGGCGGGGCCAACGTCCTGACTTTC
d_call: .
v_call: TRBV18
clone_size: once
j_call: TRBJ2-6

cdr3_aa: CASSLELTRFGGEAFF
cdr3_nt: TGTGCCAGCAGCTTAGAACTAACCCGGTTCGGGGGTGAAGCTTTCTTT
d_call: .
v_call: TRBV7-2
clone_size: .
j_call: TRBJ1-1

cdr3_aa: CASRLGGSNQPQHF
cdr3_nt: TGTGCCAGTCGTTTGGGGGGGAGCAATCAGCCCCAGCATTTT
d_call: .
v_call: TRBV19
clone_size: .
j_call: TRBJ1-5

cdr3_aa: CASSLVAGHQFF
cdr3_nt: TGCGCCAGCAGCTTGGTAGCTGGCCACCAGTTCTTC
d_call: .
v_call: TRBV5-1
clone_size: .
j_call: TRBJ2-1

cdr3_aa: CASSLVSNQPQHF
cdr3_nt: TGTGCCAGCAGCTTGGTTAGCAATCAGCCCCAGCATTTT
d_call: .
v_call: TRBV11-2
clone_size: .
j_call: TRBJ1-5

cdr3_aa: CASSSDSSLNTEAFF
cdr3_nt: TGCGCCAGCAGCTCGGACAGCTCTTTGAACACTGAAGCTTTCTTT
d_call: .
v_call: TRBV5-1
clone_size: few
j_call: TRBJ1-1

cdr3_aa: CASSPAGRTEAFF
cdr3_nt: TGTGCCAGTAGTCCAGCCGGCCGAACTGAAGCTTTCTTT
d_call: .
v_call: TRBV19
clone_size: .
j_call: TRBJ1-1

cdr3_aa: CASSPSDTYGYTF
cdr3_nt: TGTGCCAGCTCACCAAGTGACACCTATGGCTACACCTTC
d_call: .
v_call: TRBV18
clone_size: .
j_call: TRBJ1-2

cdr3_aa: CASTRDNEQFF
cdr3_nt: TGTGCCAGCACCAGAGACAATGAGCAGTTCTTC
d_call: .
v_call: TRBV7-9
clone_size: .
j_call: TRBJ2-1

cdr3_aa: CASRRGENQPQHF
cdr3_nt: TGCGCCAGCCGGAGAGGGGAGAATCAGCCCCAGCATTTT
d_call: .
v_call: TRBV10-2
clone_size: .
j_call: TRBJ1-5

cdr3_aa: CASTQSPYGYTF
cdr3_nt: TGTGCCAGCACTCAATCTCCCTATGGCTACACCTTC
d_call: .
v_call: TRBV12-3/TRBV12-4
clone_size: .
j_call: TRBJ1-2

cdr3_aa: CASSLTQTGGYGYTF
cdr3_nt: TGTGCCAGCTCACTTACCCAGACAGGGGGGTATGGCTACACCTTC
d_call: TRBD1
v_call: TRBV18
clone_size: .
j_call: TRBJ1-2

cdr3_aa: CASSLGGGEGEKLFF
cdr3_nt: TGTGCCAGCAGCTTGGGAGGGGGAGAAGGTGAAAAACTGTTTTTT
d_call: .
v_call: TRBV5-4
clone_size: .
j_call: TRBJ1-4

cdr3_aa: CAISDPRVGEKLFF
cdr3_nt: TGTGCCATCAGTGACCCCAGGGTAGGGGAAAAACTGTTTTTT
d_call: .
v_call: TRBV10-3
clone_size: once
j_call: TRBJ1-4

cdr3_aa: CASSISGGPNTEAFF
cdr3_nt: TGTGCCAGTAGTATTTCCGGGGGCCCGAACACTGAAGCTTTCTTT
d_call: .
v_call: TRBV19
clone_size: .
j_call: TRBJ1-1

cdr3_aa: CASSEGTSVSWEQYF
cdr3_nt: TGTGCCAGCAGCGAAGGGACTAGCGTCTCCTGGGAGCAGTACTTC
d_call: TRBD2
v_call: TRBV5-4
clone_size: .
j_call: TRBJ2-7

cdr3_aa: CASSSPGTVSSGNTIYF
cdr3_nt: TGTGCCAGCAGCAGTCCCGGGACAGTCAGCTCTGGAAACACCATATATTTT
d_call: TRBD1
v_call: TRBV2
clone_size: .
j_call: TRBJ1-3

cdr3_aa: CAWSGTNTEAFF
cdr3_nt: TGTGCCTGGAGTGGGACGAACACTGAAGCTTTCTTT
d_call: .
v_call: TRBV30
clone_size: .
j_call: TRBJ1-1

cdr3_aa: CAGRTGGPSYGYTF
cdr3_nt: TGTGCCGGCAGGACAGGGGGCCCTTCCTATGGCTACACCTTC
d_call: TRBD1
v_call: TRBV2
clone_size: once
j_call: TRBJ1-2

cdr3_aa: CASSLAPGTIATNEKLFF
cdr3_nt: TGTGCCAGCAGCTTGGCCCCAGGAACCATTGCAACTAATGAAAAACTGTTTTTT
d_call: .
v_call: TRBV5-8
clone_size: .
j_call: TRBJ1-4

cdr3_aa: CASGLDGTGMSYEQYF
cdr3_nt: TGTGCTAGTGGTTTGGACGGGACAGGGATGTCCTACGAGCAGTACTTC
d_call: TRBD1
v_call: TRBV12-5
clone_size: .
j_call: TRBJ2-7

cdr3_aa: CASSLPPGQGENGYTF
cdr3_nt: TGTGCCAGCAGCTTACCTCCGGGACAGGGAGAAAATGGCTACACCTTC
d_call: TRBD1
v_call: TRBV5-4
clone_size: .
j_call: TRBJ1-2

cdr3_aa: CASLRNTEAFF
cdr3_nt: TGTGCCAGCCTCCGGAACACTGAAGCTTTCTTT
d_call: .
v_call: TRBV2
clone_size: .
j_call: TRBJ1-1